This T cell receptor beta chain emerged from a study of siplizumab effects on memory and regulatory T cells (dated by TCRdb to 2018 to 2020). About the study as a whole: Paired mixed lymphocyte reactions were run with siplizumab at 1 ug/mL and without drug, across several responder-stimulator pairs. The study looked at the effect of siplizumab, an anti-CD2 antibody, on alloreactive T-cell subsets in allogeneic mixed lymphocyte reactions made from human PBMCs. What the research found in general, with its limitations: In reactions with siplizumab, an average of 68.8% of mappable alloreactive CD4+ clones were Treg-derived, compared with around 30% in control reactions. The cumulative frequency of alloreactive sequences that could be traced back to unstimulated CD4+ memory T cells was significantly reduced by siplizumab. Unstimulated naive T cells appeared to be more diverse than memory T cells, and naive cells seemed to make a substantial contribution to the alloresponse. Roughly 80-96% of proliferating CD4+ or CD8+ clones could not be assigned a naive or memory phenotype. Because sequences at frequencies below about 10^-5 were poorly captured, only a minor fraction of alloreactive clones could be mapped back to unstimulated subsets. The suppressive function of proliferating Tregs from siplizumab cultures was not functionally confirmed.

CDR1 and CDR2 (KGHSH, LQKENI) derive from the germline V gene. The V and J ends are trimmed by 3 bases and 4 bases, leaving 11 bases between them. From the cysteine up to the phenylalanine, the CDR3 has a length of 14 residues. This entry keeps only the CDR3 DNA: 42 bases, framed from base 1. In the case of this clone: No cognate antigen has been identified for it. One base away there is no much larger clone; base qualities are not given.

The receptor library was made with the immunoSEQ multiplex PCR assay. About 10^5 TCR templates per sample were assayed by the deep sequencing platform. Genomic DNA extracted from sorted T cells was used for TCRbeta CDR3 sequencing. The paper's processing steps were these. Clonal analysis of TCRbeta CDR3 data was done in the R programming language. Alloreactive CD4+ and CD8+ clones were defined by comparing unstimulated samples with post-reaction CFSE-low samples. Regulatory or non-regulatory origin of alloreactive CD4+ clones was assigned by matching sequences to the sorted unstimulated Treg and non-Treg repertoires. TCRdb stores this immuneACCESS table with in-frame sequences only. Part of the clones is absent; in the studies checked, under half of the shortfall reflects unresolved V genes, and no reason is known for the rest. That table supplies the V and J calls and clone size; D and trimming were determined from the DNA. For this sample there are about 14,000 clones; roughly 50% appear just once. The ten largest clones add up to roughly 8.7% of the sample.

For approximately 6 days, cells in the mixed lymphocyte reaction were kept in coculture at 37 degrees C. Responder PBMCs were labelled with CFSE and stimulator PBMCs with Violet Dye, then combined at a 1:1 ratio. Sorted unstimulated T cells, along with proliferating T cells recovered from mixed lymphocyte reactions, underwent TCRbeta CDR3 sequencing. Fresh whole blood from ten HLA-typed healthy donors was used as the source from which PBMCs were isolated. After the mixed lymphocyte reaction, proliferating CFSE-low responder T cells were FACS-sorted for TCR sequencing. This TCR was recovered from a human donor in good health; the cells came from an allogeneic mixed lymphocyte reaction. Input material: CFSE-low (dividing) CD4+ T cells sorted from an allogeneic mixed lymphocyte reaction. The chain is encoded by TRBV18 joined to TRBJ2-3, with TRBD2 tentatively as D gene (5 bases match). The CDR3 reads CASSPDLAADTQYF. In nucleotides, the sequence is TGTGCCAGCTCACCGGATCTAGCCGCAGATACGCAGTATTTT. Outside the CDR3, residues come from the reference TRBV18 and TRBJ2-3 proteins, so the full variable domain is: NAGVMQNPRHLVRRRGQEARLRCSPMKGHSHVYWYRQLPEEGLKFMVYLQKENIIDESGMPKERFSAEFPKEGPSILRIQQVVRGDSAAYFCASSPDLAADTQYFGPGTRLTVL.